This TCR beta chain derives from a study of T cell responses to AZD1222 COVID-19 vaccine (dated by TCRdb to 2020 to 2022). Some background on the complete study: AZD1222 recipients given second doses at about 4 weeks or at about 12 weeks were pooled, since spike-specific TCR depth and breadth were not found to differ between the two schedules. TCR sequencing covered 233 trial participants: nearly 210 given two doses of AZD1222 and approximately 26 given two doses of MenACWY control vaccine. Trial participants were enrolled by age into 18-55, 56-69 and 70-plus year subgroups, with roughly 150, 30 and 60 TCR-sequenced participants respectively. Broader findings and caveats from the paper: Participants were mostly white British and included more females than males, and it was suggested by the authors that clonal diversity may have been underestimated. In the small 56-69-year group, the increase in depth fell short of significance, most likely because of low power. Epitopes outside the regions mutated in the B.1.351 and B.1.1.7 variants were reportedly recognized by nearly half of the unique spike-specific TCRs. A significant rise in spike-specific TCR breadth and depth was observed after two AZD1222 doses relative to day 0 and relative to MenACWY recipients. No day 14 peak-response samples were available, so repertoires were characterized only after the peak T cell response. Conclusions about previously exposed vaccinees were limited because only a handful of AZD1222 recipients were SARS-CoV-2 seropositive at baseline. The vaccine-associated CD4 TCRs covered the entire spike protein, and the dominant responses fell in regions 160-218 and 743-854.

The time point label here, explained by the study, means: baseline before first vaccination. The vaccinee samples were drawn from two UK trials, COV001 and COV002, one of which was a single-blind randomized controlled phase 2/3 trial testing AZD1222 (ChAdOx1 nCoV-19) in healthy adults. Trial participant PBMC samples were collected at day 0 and day 28 after the second dose for TCRbeta chain sequencing. The CDR3 regions of human TCRbeta chains were analyzed by immunosequencing. The authors' analysis ran thus. TCRs in the repertoires were matched against a reference library of SARS-CoV-2-specific TCRs that had been generated with the MIRA antigen-specificity platform. Breadth was defined as the fraction of unique TCRs that were SARS-CoV-2-associated. Depth was defined as the fraction of total T cells that were SARS-CoV-2-associated. Using the MIRA data, every spike-specific TCR was mapped to the spike region that the TCR reacted to and assigned to either a CD4 or a CD8 class. Log10-transformed breadth and depth values were compared by one-way ANOVA with Sidak's multiple comparisons tests. Not all clones reach the TCRdb copy of this immuneACCESS table, which keeps in-frame sequences only. Checked studies attribute under half of the gap to unresolved V genes and leave the rest unexplained. The DNA was the basis for D and trimming; V, J and clone size are from that table. Here the sample has tens of thousands of clones; roughly 90% occur a single time. Less than 3.5% of the sample goes to the ten largest clones.

About this clone itself: What antigen it recognizes has not been identified. Base qualities are not recorded, but no much larger clone differs from it by a single base.

The germline V gene provides CDR1 SGHRS and CDR2 YFSETQ. Taken from cysteine to phenylalanine, the CDR3 has 16 residues. This entry keeps only the CDR3 DNA: 48 bases, framed from base 1. Germline trimming amounts to 4 bases on V and 4 bases on J, with 12 as the count of junction bases outside the gene matches. The origin of this receptor is an adult in good health. The sequences come from peripheral blood, collected on day 0 of AZD1222 vaccination. Here the chain combines TRBV5-1 and TRBJ2-7; 9 middle bases align to TRBD1. The nucleotide sequence is given as TGCGCCAGCAGCCCCCCGGGACAGGGAGGGATTTACGAGCAGTACTTC. Its translation is CASSPPGQGGIYEQYF. With the portions outside the CDR3 filled from the reference TRBV5-1 and TRBJ2-7 genes, the complete variable region becomes KAGVTQTPRYLIKTRGQQVTLSCSPISGHRSVSWYQQTPGQGLQFLFEYFSETQRNKGNFPGRFSGRQFSNSRSEMNVSTLELGDSALYLCASSPPGQGGIYEQYFGPGTRLTVT.